This TCR beta chain was recovered during a study of cytomegalovirus exposure and HLA in healthy donors. Notes on this clone: Its antigen is not known.

General study findings and limits: Sequencing likely caused a cluster of highly shared sequence variants.

Germline V lookup: CDR1 SQVTM, CDR2 ANQGSEA. V gave up 4 bases and J gave up 8 bases; unmatched junction bases: 1. The CDR3 sequence is 10 residues long. Amplification used 60 Vbeta primers and 13 Jbeta primers. Using immunoSEQ multiplex PCR, the repertoire was profiled, and TCRdb retains in-frame clones only, with some absent. Among more than 95,000 clones, about 15% were seen once, and the ten largest hold 2.9%. The receptor was isolated from a female donor in good health and CMV-seropositive. The chain joins TRBV29-1 to TRBJ1-1; 7 bases fit TRBD1. Input material: PBMCs. The CDR3 bases are TGCAGCGTTGGAGGGGGCGAAGCTTTCTTT. This sequence encodes CSVGGGEAFF.